The 17 T cell receptor beta chains in this list originate from one sample, sequenced in a study of T cell responses to AZD1222 COVID-19 vaccine. Clones were sequenced by immunoSEQ multiplex PCR, and TCRdb holds only the in-frame ones, with some missing. Among 100,000 to 150,000 clones listed, 88% were seen once. The material was peripheral blood, obtained on day 0 of AZD1222 vaccination. These receptor sequences come from an adult in good health.

In this sample, this clone turned up a few times. This chain joins TRBV5-4 and TRBJ2-1; TRBD2 matches 15 bases. V shed 5 bases and J 3 bases; nucleotides not matched to a gene: 6. CDR1 and CDR2 from the germline V gene are SGHNT and YYREEE (reference sequence). The CDR3 sequence is 17 residues long. In nucleotides, the CDR3 is TGTGCCAGCAGGGGACTAGCGGGAGGAGGGGACTACAATGAGCAGTTCTTC. This translates into CASRGLAGGGDYNEQFF. Drawing the rest from reference TRBV5-4 and TRBJ2-1, the complete variable domain is ETGVTQSPTHLIKTRGQQVTLRCSSQSGHNTVSWYQQALGQGPQFIFQYYREEENGRGNFPPRFSGLQFPNYSSELNVNALELDDSALYLCASRGLAGGGDYNEQFFGPGTRLTVL.

This sequence joins TRBV6-1 and TRBJ2-1; D gene unclear. CDR3 size: 13 residues. The germline CDR1 and CDR2 sequences are MNHNS and SASEGT. Trimming removed 0 bases from V and 7 bases from J, with 7 bases in between. The DNA of the CDR3 is TGTGCCAGCAGTGAAGCTAGGGTTAATGAGCAGTTCTTC. Protein: CASSEARVNEQFF.

The chain carries TRBV7-9 and TRBJ1-1; D unresolved. The germline gives CDR1 SEHNR, CDR2 FQNEAQ (reference sequence). V was cut by 1 base and J by 4 bases, with 13 bases left in between. This CDR3 has 15 residues. The CDR3 sequence: CASSLGAGPGTEAFF. CDR3 nucleotides: TGTGCCAGCAGCTTAGGTGCAGGCCCAGGCACTGAAGCTTTCTTT.

The gene calls are TRBV4-3 and TRBJ1-1; D not resolved. V lost 0 bases and J lost 0, with 11 bases in between. Germline assignment: CDR1 LGHNA and CDR2 YSLEER. The CDR3 has 16 residues. CDR3 sequence: CASSQEKLEVNTEAFF. The CDR3 coding sequence is TGCGCCAGCAGCCAAGAGAAATTGGAGGTGAACACTGAAGCTTTCTTT.

The chain recombines TRBV4-1 with TRBJ1-6, with 9 bases that match TRBD1. Germline V gene sequence: CDR1 MGHRA, CDR2 YSYEKL. V shed 0 bases and J 7 bases; nucleotides not matched to a gene: 13. The CDR3 is 19 amino acids. This CDR3 is CASSQDFSGQGTRNSPLHF. DNA for the CDR3: TGCGCCAGCAGCCAAGATTTCTCAGGACAGGGGACCCGGAATTCACCCCTCCACTTT.

The sample holds a few counts of this clone. The chain uses TRBV19 and TRBJ1-5, with D unclear. The CDR3 totals 12 residues. V lost 5 bases and J 7 bases, leaving 9 bases between the germline ends. Germline lookup yields CDR1 LNHDA and CDR2 SQIVND (reference sequence). The CDR3 coding sequence is TGTGCCAGTAGTGACCTCCCCCAGCCCCAGCATTTT. This gives the protein CASSDLPQPQHF.

The chain combines TRBV4-1 with TRBJ1-5; the match to TRBD1 covers 9 bases. The CDR3 covers 18 residues. Germline V gives CDR1 MGHRA, CDR2 YSYEKL. Unmatched junction bases numbered 13, after V lost 0 bases and J lost 7 bases. CDR3: CASSQDGPGTGIWQPQHF. The CDR3 region has the DNA TGCGCCAGCAGCCAAGATGGCCCCGGGACAGGGATTTGGCAGCCCCAGCATTTT.

This rearrangement joins TRBV5-1 to TRBJ1-2; a possible D gene is TRBD1 (5 bases). Per germline, CDR1 SGHRS and CDR2 YFSETQ. This CDR3 region has 15 residues. Trimming removed 3 bases at V and 4 bases at J, with 16 bases between. The CDR3 spells CASSSEAGNFYGYTF. CDR3 nucleotide sequence: TGCGCCAGCAGCTCCGAGGCAGGGAACTTCTATGGCTACACCTTC. The full variable domain, its missing parts supplied by reference TRBV5-1 and TRBJ1-2, is KAGVTQTPRYLIKTRGQQVTLSCSPISGHRSVSWYQQTPGQGLQFLFEYFSETQRNKGNFPGRFSGRQFSNSRSEMNVSTLELGDSALYLCASSSEAGNFYGYTFGSGTRLTVV.

This chain uses TRBV3-1 (or the pseudogene TRBV3-2) with TRBJ1-3, with 8 nucleotides matching TRBD1. Per the germline V gene, CDR1 is LGHDT and CDR2 is YNNKEL (reference sequence). V shed 4 bases, J shed 2 bases, and the junction held 4 bases outside the gene matches. The CDR3 has 15 residues. This chain's CDR3 is CASSPQQGAGNTIYF. The CDR3 nucleotides read TGTGCCAGCAGCCCTCAACAGGGGGCTGGAAACACCATATATTTT.

The rearrangement joins TRBV6-2 or TRBV6-3 to TRBJ2-5; D might be TRBD2 (6 bases). V was trimmed by 6 bases and J by 3 bases, leaving 14 bases between them. In germline, CDR1 is MNHEY, CDR2 SVGEGT. The CDR3 runs to 14 residues. The CDR3 protein is CASSPGTVEETQYF. The DNA for the CDR3 is TGTGCCAGCAGCCCTGGGACTGTCGAAGAGACCCAGTACTTC.

The chain joins TRBV12-3 or TRBV12-4 to TRBJ2-1; D is ambiguous. The CDR3 has 13 amino acids. The V gene lost 2 bases and the J gene lost 4 bases, with 6 bases spanning the gap. CDR3 nucleotide sequence: TGTGCCAGCAGTTTATTGAGATACAATGAGCAGTTCTTC. It yields the protein CASSLLRYNEQFF.

The rearrangement joins TRBV28 to TRBJ2-7; 10 nucleotides match TRBD2. Germline-derived CDR1 and CDR2 are MDHEN and SYDVKM. CDR3 length equals 17 residues. Trimming cost V 6 bases and J 6 bases; bases outside gene matches: 17. CDR3 loop: CASSPVASASGRGEQYF. CDR3 sequence (DNA): TGTGCCAGCAGCCCCGTCGCGTCGGCTAGCGGGAGAGGCGAGCAGTACTTC. The full variable domain, rest sourced from reference TRBV28 and TRBJ2-7, is DVKVTQSSRYLVKRTGEKVFLECVQDMDHENMFWYRQDPGLGLRLIYFSYDVKMKEKGDIPEGYSVSREKKERFSLILESASTNQTSMYLCASSPVASASGRGEQYFGPGTRLTVT.

This chain joins TRBV11-2 and TRBJ1-1; D is unclear. V lost 5 bases and J lost 3, with 7 bases in between. CDR3 length: 12 amino acids. Germline-derived CDR1 and CDR2 are SGHAT and FQNNGV. CDR3 amino acids: CASSPGYTEAFF. The CDR3 DNA reads as TGTGCCAGCAGCCCGGGTTACACTGAAGCTTTCTTT.

The CDR3 bases are TGTGCCAGTAGTACCTCCCCCAGAGGCGGTAACACCGGGGAGCTGTTTTTT. It encodes CASSTSPRGGNTGELFF. The chain employs TRBV19 and TRBJ2-2; D remains unclear. V was clipped by 4 bases and J by 2 bases, with 17 bases between them. This CDR3 has 17 residues. Germline CDR1 reads LNHDA; CDR2 reads SQIVND (reference sequence).

V gene TRBV5-8 combines with J gene TRBJ1-5; 9 bases map to TRBD1. Germline trimming cut 5 bases from V and 6 bases from J; bases unmatched to any gene: 12. The CDR3 spans 16 residues. Germline loops: CDR1 SGHTS, CDR2 YDEGEE. CDR3 sequence: CASRDLGTGNTQPQHF. DNA of the CDR3: TGTGCCAGCAGGGATCTCGGGACAGGGAATACTCAGCCCCAGCATTTT.

The J gene is TRBJ1-5, the V gene TRBV28; TRBD1 aligns across 7 bases. The CDR3 extends over 15 amino acids. Germline values: CDR1 MDHEN, CDR2 SYDVKM. Trimming at V came to 5 bases and at J to 2 bases, leaving 6 bases not matched to a gene. CDR3 DNA sequence: TGTGCCAGCAGTGGAGGGGGCGCGGGCAATCAGCCCCAGCATTTT. Encoded protein: CASSGGGAGNQPQHF.

In this sample, this clone turned up once. This chain joins TRBV7-2 and TRBJ1-2; the match to TRBD1 covers 7 bases. Germline V gene lookup returns CDR1 SGHTA and CDR2 FQGNSA. The CDR3 consists of 14 residues. V lost 1 base to trimming and J lost 5 bases; unmatched junction nucleotides: 4. The DNA of the CDR3 is TGTGCCAGCAGCTTAGAGAGGGGGCCTTATGGCTACACCTTC. Translated: CASSLERGPYGYTF.